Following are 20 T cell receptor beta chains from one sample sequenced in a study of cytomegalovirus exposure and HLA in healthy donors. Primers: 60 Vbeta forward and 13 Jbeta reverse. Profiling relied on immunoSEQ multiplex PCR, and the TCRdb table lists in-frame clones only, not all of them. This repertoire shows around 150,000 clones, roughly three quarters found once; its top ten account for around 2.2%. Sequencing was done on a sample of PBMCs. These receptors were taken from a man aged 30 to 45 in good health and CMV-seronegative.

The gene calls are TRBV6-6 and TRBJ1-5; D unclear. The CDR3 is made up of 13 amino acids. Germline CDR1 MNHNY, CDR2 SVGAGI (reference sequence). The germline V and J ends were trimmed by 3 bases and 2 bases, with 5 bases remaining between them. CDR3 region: CASSYIGNQPQHF. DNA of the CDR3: TGTGCCAGCAGTTATATAGGCAATCAGCCCCAGCATTTT.

The chain's CDR3 is CASGWDFGSYEQYF. CDR3 nucleotide sequence: TGCGCCAGCGGGTGGGACTTCGGCTCCTACGAGCAGTACTTC. The J gene is TRBJ2-5, the V gene TRBV5-1; D perhaps matches TRBD2 (6 bases). With the DNA end fitting TRBJ2-7 better, the J assignment may be wrong. The CDR3 totals 14 residues. Germline CDR1 SGHRS, CDR2 YFSETQ.

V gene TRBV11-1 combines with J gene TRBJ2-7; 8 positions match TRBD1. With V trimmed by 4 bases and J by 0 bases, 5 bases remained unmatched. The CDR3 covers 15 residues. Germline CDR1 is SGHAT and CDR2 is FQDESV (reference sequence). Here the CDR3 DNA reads TGTGCCAGCAGCTCGGGGACAGGAGGCTCCTACGAGCAGTACTTC. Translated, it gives CASSSGTGGSYEQYF. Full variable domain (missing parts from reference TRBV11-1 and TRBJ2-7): EAEVAQSPRYKITEKSQAVAFWCDPISGHATLYWYRQILGQGPELLVQFQDESVVDDSQLPKDRFSAERLKGVDSTLKIQPAELGDSAMYLCASSSGTGGSYEQYFGPGTRLTVT.

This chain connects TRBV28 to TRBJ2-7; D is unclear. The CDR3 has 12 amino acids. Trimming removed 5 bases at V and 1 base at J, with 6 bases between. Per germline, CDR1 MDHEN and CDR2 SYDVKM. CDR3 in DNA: TGTGCCAGCAGTGCGGTATCCTACGAGCAGTACTTC. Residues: CASSAVSYEQYF.

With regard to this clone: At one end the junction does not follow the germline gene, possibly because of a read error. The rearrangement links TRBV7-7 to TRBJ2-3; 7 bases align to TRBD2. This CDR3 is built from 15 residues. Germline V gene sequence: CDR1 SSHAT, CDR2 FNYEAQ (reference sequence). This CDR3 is CASSLSGYSTDTQYF. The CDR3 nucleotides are TGTGCTAGCAGCCTTAGCGGGTATAGCACAGATACGCAGTATTTT.

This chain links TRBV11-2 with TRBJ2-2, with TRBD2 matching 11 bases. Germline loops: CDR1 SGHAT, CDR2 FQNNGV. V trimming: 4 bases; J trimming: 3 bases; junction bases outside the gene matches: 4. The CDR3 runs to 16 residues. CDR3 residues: CASSYSGRADTGELFF. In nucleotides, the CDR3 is TGTGCCAGCAGCTATAGCGGGAGGGCCGACACCGGGGAGCTGTTTTTT.

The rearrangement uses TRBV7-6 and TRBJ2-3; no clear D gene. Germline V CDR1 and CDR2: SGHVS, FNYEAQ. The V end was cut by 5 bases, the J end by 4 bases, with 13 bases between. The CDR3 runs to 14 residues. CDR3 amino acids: CASSPYPAADTQYF. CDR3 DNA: TGTGCCAGCAGCCCTTATCCGGCGGCAGATACGCAGTATTTT.

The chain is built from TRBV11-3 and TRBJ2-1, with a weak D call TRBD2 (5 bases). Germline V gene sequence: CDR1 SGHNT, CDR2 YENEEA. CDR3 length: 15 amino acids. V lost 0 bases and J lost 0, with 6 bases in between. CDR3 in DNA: TGTGCCAGCAGCTTAGAGGGGAGCTCCTACAATGAGCAGTTCTTC. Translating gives CASSLEGSSYNEQFF.

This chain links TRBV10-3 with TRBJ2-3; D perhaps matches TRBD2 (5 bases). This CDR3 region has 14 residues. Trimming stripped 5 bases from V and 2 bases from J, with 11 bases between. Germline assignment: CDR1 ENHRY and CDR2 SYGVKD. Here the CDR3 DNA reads TGTGCCATCAGTCAGGCCGGGATCACAGATACGCAGTATTTT. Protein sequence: CAISQAGITDTQYF.

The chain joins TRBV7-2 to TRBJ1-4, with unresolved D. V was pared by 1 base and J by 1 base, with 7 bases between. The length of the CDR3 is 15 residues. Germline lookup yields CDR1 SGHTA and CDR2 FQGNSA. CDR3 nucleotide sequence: TGTGCCAGCAGCTTAGGTCCCCAAACTAATGAAAAACTGTTTTTT. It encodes CASSLGPQTNEKLFF. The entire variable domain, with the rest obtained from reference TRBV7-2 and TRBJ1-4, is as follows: GAGVSQSPSNKVTEKGKDVELRCDPISGHTALYWYRQSLGQGLEFLIYFQGNSAPDKSGLPSDRFSAERTGGSVSTLTIQRTQQEDSAVYLCASSLGPQTNEKLFFGSGTQLSVL.

This chain's CDR3 is CASSRGGTGGYTF. CDR3 in DNA: TGTGCCAGCAGCCGGGGAGGAACGGGAGGCTACACCTTC. The chain combines TRBV11-2 with TRBJ1-2, with D hard to call. The V gene's germline CDR1 is SGHAT and CDR2 FQNNGV. Trimming pared 5 bases from V and 8 bases from J, leaving 15 bases between. CDR3 length: 13 residues.

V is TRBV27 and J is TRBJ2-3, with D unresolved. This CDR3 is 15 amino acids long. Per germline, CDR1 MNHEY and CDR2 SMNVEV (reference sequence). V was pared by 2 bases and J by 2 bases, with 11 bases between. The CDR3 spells CASSLIDTFTDTQYF. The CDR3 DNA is TGTGCCAGCAGTTTAATAGACACTTTCACAGATACGCAGTATTTT.

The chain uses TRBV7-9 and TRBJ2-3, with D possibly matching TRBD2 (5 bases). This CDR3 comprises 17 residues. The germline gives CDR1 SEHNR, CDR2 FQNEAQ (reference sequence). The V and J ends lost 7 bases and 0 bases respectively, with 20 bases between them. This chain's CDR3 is CASNIFLSGGSTDTQYF. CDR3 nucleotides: TGTGCCAGCAACATTTTCCTATCCGGCGGGAGCACAGATACGCAGTATTTT.

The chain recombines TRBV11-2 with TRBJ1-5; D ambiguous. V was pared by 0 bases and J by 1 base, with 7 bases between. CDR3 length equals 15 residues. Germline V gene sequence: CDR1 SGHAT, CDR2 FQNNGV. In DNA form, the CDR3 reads TGTGCCAGCAGCTTAGATCCAGGAAGCAATCAGCCCCAGCATTTT. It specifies CASSLDPGSNQPQHF. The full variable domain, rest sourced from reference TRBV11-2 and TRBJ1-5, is EAGVAQSPRYKIIEKRQSVAFWCNPISGHATLYWYQQILGQGPKLLIQFQNNGVVDDSQLPKDRFSAERLKGVDSTLKIQPAKLEDSAVYLCASSLDPGSNQPQHFGDGTRLSIL.

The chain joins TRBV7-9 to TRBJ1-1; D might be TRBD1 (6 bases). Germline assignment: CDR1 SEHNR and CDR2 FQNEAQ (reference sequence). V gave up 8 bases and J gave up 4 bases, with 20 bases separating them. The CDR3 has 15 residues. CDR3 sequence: CASANLRGAFTEAFF. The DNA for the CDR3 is TGTGCCAGCGCTAACCTCCGGGGGGCATTCACTGAAGCTTTCTTT.

The CDR3, as DNA: TGTGCCAGCAGCACCCCTGACTGGCCCCAGCATTTT. Translating it yields CASSTPDWPQHF. The V call is TRBV28, the J call TRBJ1-5; D is ambiguous. Trimming removed 6 bases from V and 9 bases from J, with 12 bases in between. The V gene's germline CDR1 is MDHEN and CDR2 SYDVKM. The CDR3 loop spans 12 amino acids.

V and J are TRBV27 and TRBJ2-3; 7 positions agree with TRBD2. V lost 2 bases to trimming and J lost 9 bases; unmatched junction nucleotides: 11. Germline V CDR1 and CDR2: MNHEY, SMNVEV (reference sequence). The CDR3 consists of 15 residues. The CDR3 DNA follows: TGTGCCAGCAGTTTAGGGACTACCGATAAAGAAACGCAGTATTTT. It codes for CASSLGTTDKETQYF.

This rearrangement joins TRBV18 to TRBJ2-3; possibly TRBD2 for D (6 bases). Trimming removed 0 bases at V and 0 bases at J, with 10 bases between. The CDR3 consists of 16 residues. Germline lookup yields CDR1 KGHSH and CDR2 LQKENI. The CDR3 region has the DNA TGTGCCAGCTCACCACCGCCCGGGACTAGCACAGATACGCAGTATTTT. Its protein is CASSPPPGTSTDTQYF.

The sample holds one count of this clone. Here the CDR3 DNA reads TGTGCCAGCACCCGGGGGGTACGCGAGCAGTACTTC. Amino acids: CASTRGVREQYF. V usage is TRBV6-6 and J usage is TRBJ2-7, with 7 positions matching TRBD2. Germline CDR1 and CDR2: MNHNY and SVGAGI (reference sequence). This CDR3 is built from 12 residues. V shed 7 bases and J 6 bases; nucleotides not matched to a gene: 6.

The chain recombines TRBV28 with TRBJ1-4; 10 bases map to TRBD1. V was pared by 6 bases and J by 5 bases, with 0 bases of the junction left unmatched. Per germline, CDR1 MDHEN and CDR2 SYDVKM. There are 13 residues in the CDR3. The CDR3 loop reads CASRTGGNEKLFF. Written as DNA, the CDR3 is TGTGCCAGCAGGACAGGGGGCAATGAAAAACTGTTTTTT. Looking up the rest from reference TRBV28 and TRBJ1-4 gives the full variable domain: DVKVTQSSRYLVKRTGEKVFLECVQDMDHENMFWYRQDPGLGLRLIYFSYDVKMKEKGDIPEGYSVSREKKERFSLILESASTNQTSMYLCASRTGGNEKLFFGSGTQLSVL.